Shown below are 8 T cell receptor beta chains from a single sample sequenced in a study of blood T cell repertoires in COVID-19. The assay was immunoSEQ multiplex PCR, and TCRdb's table has in-frame clones only and misses some. This sample has 250,000 to 350,000 clones; approximately 90% occur once, and the top ten carry over 2%. The source material was peripheral blood. The receptors here all came from a woman in her 30s with COVID-19, enrolled during active disease.

The genes are TRBV19 and TRBJ1-1; possibly TRBD1 for D (6 bases). V was shortened by 7 bases and J by 0 bases, with 15 bases between the two germline ends. The CDR3 is 15 residues long. Germline CDR1 LNHDA, CDR2 SQIVND (reference sequence). DNA for the CDR3: TGTGCCAGTATCGAGACAGGATACATGAACACTGAAGCTTTCTTT. Protein sequence: CASIETGYMNTEAFF.

V and J are TRBV19 and TRBJ1-5; 11 nucleotides match TRBD1. The ends lost 8 bases at V and 6 bases at J; junction bases unmatched: 3. There are 13 residues in the CDR3. Germline-derived CDR1 and CDR2 are LNHDA and SQIVND (reference sequence). The CDR3 loop is CASGTGGSQPQHF. For the CDR3, the DNA is TGTGCCAGTGGGACAGGGGGATCTCAGCCCCAGCATTTT.

This chain uses TRBV30 with TRBJ2-1; possibly TRBD2 for D (6 bases). The V gene's germline CDR1 is GTSNPN and CDR2 SVGIG (reference sequence). The CDR3 consists of 13 residues. V lost 7 bases and J 7 bases, leaving 17 bases between the germline ends. The CDR3: CASKPRLVNEQFF. CDR3 sequence (DNA): TGTGCCTCTAAGCCCCGACTAGTGAATGAGCAGTTCTTC.

CDR3 DNA: TGTGCCAGTAGTACCCAGGGTGACTGGAGAGGCTACACCTTC. This gives the protein CASSTQGDWRGYTF. V is TRBV19 and J is TRBJ1-2; perhaps TRBD1 as D (5 bases). The CDR3 has 14 amino acids. V was shortened by 4 bases and J by 8 bases, with 17 bases between the two germline ends. Per germline, CDR1 LNHDA and CDR2 SQIVND (reference sequence).

This clone was recorded at least ten times. The chain has TRBV29-1 and TRBJ2-1; a possible D gene is TRBD1 (5 bases). The CDR3 is made up of 14 amino acids. V was pared by 7 bases and J by 0 bases, with 13 bases between. Germline values: CDR1 SQVTM, CDR2 ANQGSEA. CDR3 amino acids: CSETTARSYNEQFF. The CDR3 nucleotides are TGCAGCGAGACGACAGCGCGCTCCTACAATGAGCAGTTCTTC.

A word on this clone: The sample carries other DNA sequences with the same CDR3. The V call is TRBV2, the J call TRBJ1-1; the match to TRBD1 covers 8 bases. The germline gives CDR1 SNHLY, CDR2 FYNNEI. The length of the CDR3 is 13 residues. J gave up 1 base and V 6 bases, and 1 base lay outside the gene matches. The CDR3 bases are TGTGCCAGCAGCGGACAGGGGAACACTGAAGCTTTCTTT. It codes for CASSGQGNTEAFF.

The chain carries TRBV5-6 and TRBJ2-5; D is possibly TRBD1 (6 bases). Germline CDR1 reads SGHDT; CDR2 reads YYEEEE. V was pared by 1 base and J by 5 bases, with 9 bases between. This CDR3 has 13 amino acids. CDR3 nucleotide sequence: TGTGCCAGCAGCTTGCCCCAGGGGGAGACCCAGTACTTC. This encodes CASSLPQGETQYF.

CDR3 sequence (DNA): TGTGCCAGCAGTTTGGGGGCCAACCCCATATCACCCCTCCACTTT. Amino acids: CASSLGANPISPLHF. The J gene is TRBJ1-6, the V gene TRBV27, with D perhaps TRBD1 (6 bases). Per germline, CDR1 MNHEY and CDR2 SMNVEV (reference sequence). Trimming took off 3 bases at V and 10 bases at J, with 16 bases between the two ends. The CDR3 covers 15 residues.